One sample yielded the 13 T cell receptor beta chains listed below, sequenced in a study of control samples from healthy donors and cancer patients. This table comes from immunoSEQ multiplex PCR, and its TCRdb copy is limited to in-frame clones, with some not included. The sample has around 85,000 clones, less than 90% seen once; the top ten hold 7.5% to 8%. Sequenced sample: blood. These receptors were collected from a woman in her sixties in good health.

This chain joins TRBV10-2 and TRBJ1-4, with D unclear. V was clipped by 5 bases and J by 9 bases, with 16 bases between them. Germline CDR1 and CDR2: WSHSY and SAAADI. The CDR3 runs 14 residues. The CDR3 sequence: CASSWWDHKKKLFF. The CDR3 bases are TGCGCCAGCAGTTGGTGGGATCATAAAAAAAAACTGTTTTTT.

On this clone: Because the CDR3's place on the DNA is in doubt, the DNA is left out and the CDR3 is given as listed by TCRdb. The V and J genes are TRBV12-3 or TRBV12-4 and TRBJ1-6. Counting both end residues, the CDR3 totals 13 amino acids. The CDR3 region is CASSFLENSPLHF.

The rearrangement uses TRBV28 and TRBJ1-6; D possibly corresponds to TRBD1 (5 bases). The CDR3 runs to 16 residues. V lost 7 bases to trimming and J lost 6 bases, with 19 bases between them. CDR1 is MDHEN and CDR2 is SYDVKM in the germline V gene. CDR3 in DNA: TGTGCCAGCACCGGGACGTCGGGCAGGACTAATTCACCCCTCCACTTT. This sequence encodes CASTGTSGRTNSPLHF.

This clone occurred once. The chain carries TRBV7-2 and TRBJ1-2; TRBD1 matches 7 bases. J gave up 4 bases and V 5 bases, and 7 bases lay outside the gene matches. CDR1 and CDR2 from the germline V gene are SGHTA and FQGNSA. The CDR3 is made up of 14 amino acids. The CDR3 coding sequence is TGTGCCAGCAGCCCGGGACAGAACTTCTATGGCTACACCTTC. Translating gives CASSPGQNFYGYTF.

The chain joins TRBV7-2 to TRBJ2-2; D might be TRBD2 (6 bases). With 2 bases removed from V and 5 bases from J, the gap between germline ends came to 12 bases. Germline V gene lookup returns CDR1 SGHTA and CDR2 FQGNSA. This CDR3 is 15 amino acids long. In nucleotides, the CDR3 is TGTGCCAGCAGCTTATTGCCGGGAGAAACCGGGGAGCTGTTTTTT. Translating gives CASSLLPGETGELFF.

V and J are TRBV28 and TRBJ1-1; TRBD1 agrees at 7 bases. Trimming at V came to 1 base and at J to 5 bases, leaving 13 bases not matched to a gene. Per germline, CDR1 MDHEN and CDR2 SYDVKM. The CDR3 runs 17 residues. For the CDR3, the DNA is TGTGCCAGCAGTTTATACGCCGGGACAGCTTATGGAACTGAAGCTTTCTTT. Translation: CASSLYAGTAYGTEAFF.

This chain connects TRBV24-1 to TRBJ1-5; tentative D call: TRBD1 (6 bases). V was trimmed by 4 bases and J by 7 bases, leaving 16 bases between them. This CDR3 is 15 amino acids long. The germline V gene encodes CDR1 KGHDR and CDR2 SFDVKD. Here the CDR3 DNA reads TGTGCCACCAGTGACCCCGGACAGAGGGACCAGCCCCAGCATTTT. Amino acids: CATSDPGQRDQPQHF.

This chain connects TRBV28 to TRBJ1-1; perhaps TRBD1 as D (6 bases). There are 13 residues in the CDR3. Germline values: CDR1 MDHEN, CDR2 SYDVKM. Trimming stripped 2 bases from V and 6 bases from J, with 10 bases between. CDR3 DNA: TGTGCCAGCAGTTTAAACAGGGTCGCTGAAGCTTTCTTT. This sequence encodes CASSLNRVAEAFF.

The rearrangement uses TRBV2 and TRBJ1-1, with TRBD1 matching over 7 bases. Per the germline V gene, CDR1 is SNHLY and CDR2 is FYNNEI. Trimming at V came to 6 bases and at J to 1 base, leaving 5 bases not matched to a gene. CDR3 length: 14 amino acids. Written as DNA, the CDR3 is TGTGCCAGCAGGTTACAGGGGACGAACACTGAAGCTTTCTTT. This translates into CASRLQGTNTEAFF.

The gene calls are TRBV4-1 and TRBJ2-5, with TRBD1 identical over 11 bases. The CDR3 extends over 15 amino acids. V shed 1 base, J shed 4 bases, and the junction held 2 bases outside the gene matches. The germline CDR1 and CDR2 sequences are MGHRA and YSYEKL. The CDR3 protein is CASSQGTGGPETQYF. CDR3 in DNA: TGCGCCAGCAGCCAAGGGACAGGGGGCCCAGAGACCCAGTACTTC.

This clone was seen more than once but under ten times. The rearrangement links TRBV7-9 to TRBJ2-1; perhaps TRBD1 as D (5 bases). The CDR3 totals 13 residues. V gave up 1 base and J gave up 10 bases, with 11 bases separating them. The germline V gene encodes CDR1 SEHNR and CDR2 FQNEAQ (reference sequence). The CDR3: CASSLVGAREQFF. The CDR3 DNA reads TGTGCCAGCAGCTTAGTAGGGGCTCGGGAGCAGTTCTTC.

This clone appeared a few times. The J gene is TRBJ1-5, the V gene TRBV5-1; 9 bases line up with TRBD1. J was trimmed by 6 bases and V by 2 bases; bases with no gene match: 3. The CDR3 runs to 14 residues. Per the germline V gene, CDR1 is SGHRS and CDR2 is YFSETQ. Here the CDR3 reads CASSLQGAGQPQHF. The DNA of the CDR3 is TGCGCCAGCAGCTTACAGGGGGCGGGTCAGCCCCAGCATTTT.

V is TRBV4-1 and J is TRBJ2-7; 8 bases map to TRBD1. The germline CDR1 and CDR2 sequences are MGHRA and YSYEKL. Unmatched junction bases numbered 8, after V lost 2 bases and J lost 8 bases. This CDR3 is 14 amino acids long. The CDR3 DNA sequence: TGCGCCAGCAGCCAAACGTTGGGACAGGACAAGCAGTACTTC. This codes for CASSQTLGQDKQYF.